The 5 T cell receptor beta chains reported below all come from one sample, sequenced in a study of T-cell reconstitution after alpha-beta-depleted transplantation in children. Unique molecular identifiers featured in how the TCRbeta library was prepared. TCRdb analysed the PCR reads with MiXCR anew, one entry per CDR3 protein. The sample has 150,000 to 200,000 distinct CDR3 sequences; approximately 6% are singletons. The specimen comprised PBMCs, sampled before TCRalphabeta/CD19-depleted stem cell transplant. These receptors came from a girl less than two years old with combined immunodeficiency, due to receive a stem cell transplant.

This clonotype was detected ten times or more. The chain has TRBV7-2 and TRBJ2-3; no definite D call. Germline V gene sequence: CDR1 SGHTA, CDR2 FQGNSA. The CDR3 covers 15 residues. The germline V and J ends were trimmed by 1 base and 2 bases, with 10 bases remaining between them. CDR3 DNA sequence: TGTGCCAGCAGCTTAGGTGCCGGTTACACAGATACGCAGTATTTT. Translating it yields CASSLGAGYTDTQYF.

This clonotype was found many times. DNA of the CDR3: TGCAGTGCCAGCGGGTCACCAGAAGACGGGGTAGGTGAGCAGTTCTTC. It yields the protein CSASGSPEDGVGEQFF. The chain employs TRBV20-1 and TRBJ2-1, with D possibly being TRBD2 (6 bases). Trimming pared 6 bases from V and 9 bases from J, leaving 27 bases between. The CDR3 is 16 residues long. CDR1 and CDR2 (germline): DFQATT, SNEGSKA (reference sequence).

About this clonotype itself: A single base separates this from a much larger clone, so it may be a read error. The chain recombines TRBV28 with TRBJ2-7; 9 positions agree with TRBD2. Germline trimming cut 5 bases from V and 2 bases from J; bases unmatched to any gene: 10. CDR3 length equals 16 residues. Germline CDR1 and CDR2: MDHEN and SYDVKM. DNA of the CDR3: TGTGCCAGCAGTATAATAGGGCTAGCGGGAACCTACGAGCAGTACTTC. Translating it yields CASSIIGLAGTYEQYF.

The table lists this clonotype with many counts. This chain joins TRBV20-1 and TRBJ1-1, with D perhaps TRBD1 (6 bases). The CDR3 sequence is 15 residues long. Germline lookup yields CDR1 DFQATT and CDR2 SNEGSKA (reference sequence). V dropped 6 bases and J dropped 0 bases, with 17 bases sitting between them. This chain's CDR3 is CSADPLGGLNTEAFF. In DNA form, the CDR3 reads TGCAGTGCCGACCCTCTTGGGGGGCTGAACACTGAAGCTTTCTTT.

This clonotype was seen many times. The gene calls are TRBV5-1 and TRBJ1-4; weak D call: TRBD1 (6 bases). The CDR3 length is 16 residues. Germline V gene sequence: CDR1 SGHRS, CDR2 YFSETQ. V was cut by 3 bases and J by 0 bases, with 12 bases left in between. CDR3 DNA sequence: TGCGCCAGCAGCTCTGGGACACGCACAACTAATGAAAAACTGTTTTTT. It codes for CASSSGTRTTNEKLFF. Supplemented by reference TRBV5-1 and TRBJ1-4, the full variable domain reads KAGVTQTPRYLIKTRGQQVTLSCSPISGHRSVSWYQQTPGQGLQFLFEYFSETQRNKGNFPGRFSGRQFSNSRSEMNVSTLELGDSALYLCASSSGTRTTNEKLFFGSGTQLSVL.